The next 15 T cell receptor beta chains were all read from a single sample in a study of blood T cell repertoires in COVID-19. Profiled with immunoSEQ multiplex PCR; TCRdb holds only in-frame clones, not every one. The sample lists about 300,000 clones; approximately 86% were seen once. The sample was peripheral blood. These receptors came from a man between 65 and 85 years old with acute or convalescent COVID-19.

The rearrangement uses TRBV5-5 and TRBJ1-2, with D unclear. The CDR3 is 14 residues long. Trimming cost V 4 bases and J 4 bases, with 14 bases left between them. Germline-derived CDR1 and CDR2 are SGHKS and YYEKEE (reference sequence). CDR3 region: CASSQAGNGYGYTF. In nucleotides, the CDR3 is TGTGCCAGCAGCCAAGCAGGCAATGGCTATGGCTACACCTTC.

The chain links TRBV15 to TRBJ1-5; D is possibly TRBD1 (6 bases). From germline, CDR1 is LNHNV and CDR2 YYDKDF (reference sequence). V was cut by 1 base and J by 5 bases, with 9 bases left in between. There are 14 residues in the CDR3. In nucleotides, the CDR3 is TGTGCCACCAGCAGAGGGACAGCAGATCAGCCCCAGCATTTT. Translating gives CATSRGTADQPQHF.

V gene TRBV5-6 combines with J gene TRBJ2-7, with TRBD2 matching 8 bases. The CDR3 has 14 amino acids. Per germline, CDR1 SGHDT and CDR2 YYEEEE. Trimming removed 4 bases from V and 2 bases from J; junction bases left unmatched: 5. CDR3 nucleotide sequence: TGTGCCAGCAGCCGGGGGGGTGTCACCTACGAGCAGTACTTC. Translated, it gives CASSRGGVTYEQYF.

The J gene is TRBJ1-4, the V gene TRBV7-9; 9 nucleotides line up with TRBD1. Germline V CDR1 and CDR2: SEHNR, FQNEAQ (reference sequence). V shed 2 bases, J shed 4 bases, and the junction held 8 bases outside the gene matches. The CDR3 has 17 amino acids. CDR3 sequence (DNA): TGTGCCAGCAGCTTATTACCGGGACAGGGAAGTAATGAAAAACTGTTTTTT. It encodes CASSLLPGQGSNEKLFF. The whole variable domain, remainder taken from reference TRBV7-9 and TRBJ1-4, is DTGVSQNPRHKITKRGQNVTFRCDPISEHNRLYWYRQTLGQGPEFLTYFQNEAQLEKSRLLSDRFSAERPKGSFSTLEIQRTEQGDSAMYLCASSLLPGQGSNEKLFFGSGTQLSVL.

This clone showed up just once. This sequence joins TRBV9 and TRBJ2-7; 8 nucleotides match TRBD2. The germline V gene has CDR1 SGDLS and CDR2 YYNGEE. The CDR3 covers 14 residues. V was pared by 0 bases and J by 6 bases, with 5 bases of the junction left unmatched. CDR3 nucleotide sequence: TGTGCCAGCAGCGTAGACCAGCGGGGGCTCGAGCAGTACTTC. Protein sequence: CASSVDQRGLEQYF.

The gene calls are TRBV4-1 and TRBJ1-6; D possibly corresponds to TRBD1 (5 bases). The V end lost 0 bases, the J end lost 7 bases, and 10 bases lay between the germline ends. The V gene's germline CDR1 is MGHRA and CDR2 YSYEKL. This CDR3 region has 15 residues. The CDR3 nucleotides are TGCGCCAGCAGCCAAGAAGCAGGGCGGAATTCACCCCTCCACTTT. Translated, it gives CASSQEAGRNSPLHF.

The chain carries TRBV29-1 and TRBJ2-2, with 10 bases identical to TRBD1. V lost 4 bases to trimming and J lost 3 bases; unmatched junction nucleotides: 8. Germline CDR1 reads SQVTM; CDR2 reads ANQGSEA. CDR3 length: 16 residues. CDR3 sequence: CSVGRTGGGDTGELFF. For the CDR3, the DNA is TGCAGCGTTGGGCGGACAGGGGGTGGAGACACCGGGGAGCTGTTTTTT.

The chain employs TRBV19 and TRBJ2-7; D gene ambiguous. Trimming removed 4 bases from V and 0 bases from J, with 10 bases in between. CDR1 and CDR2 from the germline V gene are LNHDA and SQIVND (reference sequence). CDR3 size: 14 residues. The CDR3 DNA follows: TGTGCCAGTAGTAGATACTCGAGCTCCTACGAGCAGTACTTC. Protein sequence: CASSRYSSSYEQYF.

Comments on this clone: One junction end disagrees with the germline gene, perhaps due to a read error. In DNA form, the CDR3 reads TGTGCCAGCAGCGTTGGGCTTGAATTC. Translating gives CASSVGLEF. This chain uses TRBV9 with TRBJ1-2, with unresolved D. The germline V gene encodes CDR1 SGDLS and CDR2 YYNGEE. CDR3 length equals 9 residues.

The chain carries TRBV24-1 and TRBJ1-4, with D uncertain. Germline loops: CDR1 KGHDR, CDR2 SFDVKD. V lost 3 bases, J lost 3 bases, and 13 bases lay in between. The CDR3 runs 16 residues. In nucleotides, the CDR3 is TGTGCCACCAGTGATGGGTCCCCCGCGGCTAATGAAAAACTGTTTTTT. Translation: CATSDGSPAANEKLFF.

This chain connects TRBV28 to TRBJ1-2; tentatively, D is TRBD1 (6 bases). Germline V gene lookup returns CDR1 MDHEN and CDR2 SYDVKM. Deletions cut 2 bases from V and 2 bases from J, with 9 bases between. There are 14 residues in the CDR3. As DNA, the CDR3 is TGTGCCAGCAGTTTACCCCAGGGGAACTATGGCTACACCTTC. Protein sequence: CASSLPQGNYGYTF.

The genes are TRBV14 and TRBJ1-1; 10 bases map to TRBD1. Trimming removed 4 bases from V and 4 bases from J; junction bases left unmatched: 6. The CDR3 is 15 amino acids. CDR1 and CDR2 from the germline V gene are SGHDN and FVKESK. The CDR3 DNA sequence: TGTGCCAGCAGCCCCCTGGGACAGGGGACCACTGAAGCTTTCTTT. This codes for CASSPLGQGTTEAFF.

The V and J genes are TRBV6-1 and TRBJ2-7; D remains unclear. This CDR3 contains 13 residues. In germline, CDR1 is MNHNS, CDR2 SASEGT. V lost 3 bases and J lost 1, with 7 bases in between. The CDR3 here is CASSEHSSYEQYF. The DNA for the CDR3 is TGTGCCAGCAGTGAGCACAGTTCCTACGAGCAGTACTTC.

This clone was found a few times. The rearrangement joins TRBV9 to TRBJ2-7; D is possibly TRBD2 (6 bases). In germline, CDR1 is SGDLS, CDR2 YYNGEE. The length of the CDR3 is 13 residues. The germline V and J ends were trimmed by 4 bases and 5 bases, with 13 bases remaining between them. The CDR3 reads CASSPGTLHEQYF. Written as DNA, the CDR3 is TGTGCCAGCAGCCCCGGGACTCTACACGAGCAGTACTTC.

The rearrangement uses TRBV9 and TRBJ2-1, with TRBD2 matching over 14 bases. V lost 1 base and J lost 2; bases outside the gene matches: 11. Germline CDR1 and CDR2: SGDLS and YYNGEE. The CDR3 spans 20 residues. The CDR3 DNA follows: TGTGCCAGCAGCGTAACCCCCGGGACTAGCGGGAGTAGTGCCTACAATGAGCAGTTCTTC. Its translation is CASSVTPGTSGSSAYNEQFF. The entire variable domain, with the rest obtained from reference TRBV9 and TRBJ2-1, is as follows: DSGVTQTPKHLITATGQRVTLRCSPRSGDLSVYWYQQSLDQGLQFLIQYYNGEERAKGNILERFSAQQFPDLHSELNLSSLELGDSALYFCASSVTPGTSGSSAYNEQFFGPGTRLTVL.